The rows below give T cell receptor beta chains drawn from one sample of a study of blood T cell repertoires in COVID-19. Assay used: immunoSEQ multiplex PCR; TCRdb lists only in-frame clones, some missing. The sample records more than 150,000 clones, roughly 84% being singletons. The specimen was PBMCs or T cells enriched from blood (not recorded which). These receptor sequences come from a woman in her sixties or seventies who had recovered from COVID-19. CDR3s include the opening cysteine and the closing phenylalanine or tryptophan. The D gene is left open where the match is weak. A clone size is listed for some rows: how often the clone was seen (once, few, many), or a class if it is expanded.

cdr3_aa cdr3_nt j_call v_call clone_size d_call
CASSTSPDRDEAFF TGCGCCAGCAGCACAAGCCCAGACAGGGATGAAGCTTTCTTT TRBJ1-1 TRBV5-1 once TRBD1
CASSLSFLSEQYF TGCGCCAGCAGCTTGTCCTTTCTGTCCGAGCAGTACTTC TRBJ2-7 TRBV5-1 - -
CASRSFSGGSYNEQFF TGTGCCAGCAGGTCCTTCAGCGGGGGCTCCTACAATGAGCAGTTCTTC TRBJ2-1 TRBV28 few TRBD2
CASSSRLAGVHNEQFF TGTGCCAGCAGCTCAAGACTAGCGGGGGTACACAATGAGCAGTTCTTC TRBJ2-1 TRBV7-8 - TRBD2
CASSDAGQACNYGYTF TGCGCCAGCAGTGACGCAGGACAGGCGTGTAACTATGGCTACACCTTC TRBJ1-2 TRBV10-1 - TRBD1
CASTRQGLETEAFF TGTGCCAGCACCCGACAGGGTCTCGAGACTGAAGCTTTCTTT TRBJ1-1 TRBV3-1/TRBV3-2 - TRBD1
CASSYGAVRTGELFF TGTGCCAGCAGTTACGGGGCTGTTAGGACCGGGGAGCTGTTTTTT TRBJ2-2 TRBV6-6 few -
CATSDHRDRGTKLFF TGTGCCACCAGTGACCACCGGGACAGGGGCACCAAACTGTTTTTT TRBJ1-4 TRBV24-1 - TRBD1
CASSSDRRGYTF TGTGCCAGCAGTTCAGACAGACGTGGCTACACCTTC TRBJ1-2 TRBV14 - -
CASQYYTSDYGYTF TGTGCCAGCCAATACTACACGTCAGATTATGGCTACACCTTC TRBJ1-2 TRBV28 - -
CASRRQGSTEAFF TGTGCCAGCAGACGACAGGGAAGCACTGAAGCTTTCTTT TRBJ1-1 TRBV6-5 - TRBD1
CASRGGSTSGSYNEQFF TGTGCCAGCCGAGGGGGAAGCACGTCAGGCTCCTACAATGAGCAGTTCTTC TRBJ2-1 TRBV2 - -
CASSSGTAQETQYF TGCGCCAGCAGTTCCGGGACAGCCCAAGAGACCCAGTACTTC TRBJ2-5 TRBV5-1 - TRBD1
CASSVGGGPGHTGELFF TGTGCCAGCAGCGTAGGAGGGGGTCCCGGTCACACCGGGGAGCTGTTTTTT TRBJ2-2 TRBV9 - -
CASSFSYRVYEQYF TGCGCCAGCAGCTTCTCCTACAGAGTCTACGAGCAGTACTTC TRBJ2-7 TRBV5-1 - -
CASSPRTSGSATYNNEQFF TGTGCCAGCAGCCCCCGGACTAGCGGGAGTGCGACATACAACAATGAGCAGTTCTTC TRBJ2-1 TRBV21-1 - -
CASSFLQGTYNEQFF TGTGCCAGCAGCTTCCTACAGGGCACCTACAATGAGCAGTTCTTC TRBJ2-1 TRBV7-9 - -
CASSSRTGGNQPQHF TGTGCCAGCAGCTCCCGGACAGGGGGCAATCAGCCCCAGCATTTT TRBJ1-5 TRBV27 few TRBD1
CASSLLQGTQETQYF TGCGCCAGCAGCTTATTACAGGGGACACAAGAGACCCAGTACTTC TRBJ2-5 TRBV5-1 - TRBD1
CASSLALRAGPLANEQFF TGTGCCAGCAGTTTGGCCCTGCGAGCGGGGCCCCTTGCTAATGAGCAGTTCTTC TRBJ2-1 TRBV27 - TRBD2
CASSRTELVGEQFF TGTGCCAGCAGCCGGACCGAACTAGTTGGTGAGCAGTTCTTC TRBJ2-1 TRBV14 - -
CASSLLTSNTGELFF TGTGCCAGCAGTTTATTGACTTCTAACACCGGGGAGCTGTTTTTT TRBJ2-2 TRBV28 - -
CASSTSGYGYTF TGCGCCAGCAGCACTTCAGGGTATGGCTACACCTTC TRBJ1-2 TRBV5-1 - -
CASRITGDYGYTF TGTGCCAGCAGGATCACAGGGGACTATGGCTACACCTTC TRBJ1-2 TRBV6-5 - TRBD1
CASSLSLGNEQFF TGCGCCAGCAGCTTGAGTCTAGGCAATGAGCAGTTCTTC TRBJ2-1 TRBV5-1 - -
CASSWTGTDNSPLHF TGTGCCAGCAGCTGGACCGGGACAGACAATTCACCCCTCCACTTT TRBJ1-6 TRBV9 - TRBD1
CASSLVGQGIPQYF TGCGCCAGCAGCTTGGTGGGACAGGGAATTCCCCAGTACTTC TRBJ2-5 TRBV5-1 - TRBD1
CASSVDGQGNSPLHF TGTGCCAGCTCCGTTGACGGACAGGGGAATTCACCCCTCCACTTT TRBJ1-6 TRBV18 few TRBD1
CASSHDRGKKTQYF TGTGCCAGCAGTCATGACAGGGGGAAAAAGACCCAGTACTTC TRBJ2-5 TRBV6-5 - TRBD1